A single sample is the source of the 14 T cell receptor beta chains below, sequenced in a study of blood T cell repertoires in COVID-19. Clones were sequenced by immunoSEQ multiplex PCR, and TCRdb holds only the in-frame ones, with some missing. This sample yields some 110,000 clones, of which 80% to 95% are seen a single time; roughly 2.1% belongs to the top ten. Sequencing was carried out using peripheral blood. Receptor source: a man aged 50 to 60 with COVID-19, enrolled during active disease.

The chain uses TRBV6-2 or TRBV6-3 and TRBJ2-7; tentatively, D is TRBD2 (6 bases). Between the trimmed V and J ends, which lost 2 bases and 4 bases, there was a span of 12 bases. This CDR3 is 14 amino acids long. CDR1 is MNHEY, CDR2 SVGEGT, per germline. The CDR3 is CASSYGLARYEQYF. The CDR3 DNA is TGTGCCAGCAGTTACGGGCTAGCGAGGTACGAGCAGTACTTC.

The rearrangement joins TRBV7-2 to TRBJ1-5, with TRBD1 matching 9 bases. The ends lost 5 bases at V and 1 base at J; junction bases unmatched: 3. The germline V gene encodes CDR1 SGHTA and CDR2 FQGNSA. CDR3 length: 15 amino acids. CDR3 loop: CASSSGTGSNQPQHF. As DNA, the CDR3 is TGTGCCAGCAGCAGTGGGACAGGGAGCAATCAGCCCCAGCATTTT. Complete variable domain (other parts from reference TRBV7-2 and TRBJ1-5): GAGVSQSPSNKVTEKGKDVELRCDPISGHTALYWYRQSLGQGLEFLIYFQGNSAPDKSGLPSDRFSAERTGGSVSTLTIQRTQQEDSAVYLCASSSGTGSNQPQHFGDGTRLSIL.

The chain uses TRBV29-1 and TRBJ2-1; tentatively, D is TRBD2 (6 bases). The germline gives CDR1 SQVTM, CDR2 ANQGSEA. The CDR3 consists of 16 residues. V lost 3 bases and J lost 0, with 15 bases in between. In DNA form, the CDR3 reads TGCAGCGTTGAGGGGGGAGCGGCGAGCTCCTACAATGAGCAGTTCTTC. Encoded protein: CSVEGGAASSYNEQFF.

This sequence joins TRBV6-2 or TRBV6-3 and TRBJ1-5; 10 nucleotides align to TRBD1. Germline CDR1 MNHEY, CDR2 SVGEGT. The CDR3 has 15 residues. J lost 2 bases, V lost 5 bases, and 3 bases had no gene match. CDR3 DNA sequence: TGTGCCAGCAGTCCGACAGGGGGCGGCAATCAGCCCCAGCATTTT. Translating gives CASSPTGGGNQPQHF.

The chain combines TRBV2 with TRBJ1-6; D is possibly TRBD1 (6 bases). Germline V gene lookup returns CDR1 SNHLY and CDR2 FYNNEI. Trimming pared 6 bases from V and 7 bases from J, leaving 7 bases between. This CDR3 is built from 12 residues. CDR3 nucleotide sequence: TGTGCCAGCAGGCAGGGGAATTCACCCCTCCACTTT. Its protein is CASRQGNSPLHF.

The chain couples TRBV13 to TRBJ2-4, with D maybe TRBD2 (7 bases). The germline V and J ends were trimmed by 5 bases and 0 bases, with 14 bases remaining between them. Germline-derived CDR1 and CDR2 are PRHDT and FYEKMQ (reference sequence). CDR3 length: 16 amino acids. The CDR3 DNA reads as TGTGCCAGCAGCCCCACCGGGGGGCTAGCCAAAAACATTCAGTACTTC. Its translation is CASSPTGGLAKNIQYF.

The CDR3 nucleotides are TGTGCCAGCAGTTTAGGAGAGTGGGCAGATACGCAGTATTTT. This codes for CASSLGEWADTQYF. The J gene is TRBJ2-3, the V gene TRBV27; D is ambiguous. V lost 2 bases and J lost 4, with 10 bases in between. CDR1 and CDR2 from the germline V gene are MNHEY and SMNVEV (reference sequence). The CDR3 is made up of 14 amino acids.

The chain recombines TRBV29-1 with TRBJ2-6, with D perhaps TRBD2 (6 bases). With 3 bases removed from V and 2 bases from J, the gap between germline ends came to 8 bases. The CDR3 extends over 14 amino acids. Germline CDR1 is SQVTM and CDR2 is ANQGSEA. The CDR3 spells CSVDGGAGANVLTF. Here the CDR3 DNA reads TGCAGCGTTGACGGGGGAGCTGGGGCCAACGTCCTGACTTTC.

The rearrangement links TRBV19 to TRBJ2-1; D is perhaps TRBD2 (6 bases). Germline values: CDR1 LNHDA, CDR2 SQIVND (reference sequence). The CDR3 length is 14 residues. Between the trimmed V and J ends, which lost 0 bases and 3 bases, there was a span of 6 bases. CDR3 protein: CASSIEGGYNEQFF. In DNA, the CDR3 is TGTGCCAGTAGTATAGAGGGGGGCTACAATGAGCAGTTCTTC. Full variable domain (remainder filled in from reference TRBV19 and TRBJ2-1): DGGITQSPKYLFRKEGQNVTLSCEQNLNHDAMYWYRQDPGQGLRLIYYSQIVNDFQKGDIAEGYSVSREKKESFPLTVTSAQKNPTAFYLCASSIEGGYNEQFFGPGTRLTVL.

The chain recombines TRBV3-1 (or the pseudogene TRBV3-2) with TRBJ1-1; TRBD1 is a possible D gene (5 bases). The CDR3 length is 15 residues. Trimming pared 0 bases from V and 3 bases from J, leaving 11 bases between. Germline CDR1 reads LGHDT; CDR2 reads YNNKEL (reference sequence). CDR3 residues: CASSQEGPFHTEAFF. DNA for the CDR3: TGTGCCAGCAGCCAAGAGGGGCCTTTTCACACTGAAGCTTTCTTT.

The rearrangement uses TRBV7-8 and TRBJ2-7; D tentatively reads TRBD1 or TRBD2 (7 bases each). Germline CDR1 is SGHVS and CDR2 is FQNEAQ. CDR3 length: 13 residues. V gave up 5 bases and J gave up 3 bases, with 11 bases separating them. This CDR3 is CASSRGDSYEQYF. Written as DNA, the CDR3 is TGTGCCAGCAGCCGGGGGGACAGCTACGAGCAGTACTTC. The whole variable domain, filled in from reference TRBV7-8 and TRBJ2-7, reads GAGVSQSPRYKVAKRGQDVALRCDPISGHVSLFWYQQALGQGPEFLTYFQNEAQLDKSGLPSDRFFAERPEGSVSTLKIQRTQQEDSAVYLCASSRGDSYEQYFGPGTRLTVT.

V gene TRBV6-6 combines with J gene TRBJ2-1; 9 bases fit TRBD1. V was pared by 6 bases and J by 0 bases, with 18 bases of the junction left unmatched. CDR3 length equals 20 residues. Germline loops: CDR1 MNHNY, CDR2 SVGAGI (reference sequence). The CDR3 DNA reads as TGTGCCAGCAGCCTAGCCGGGACAGGGAGCATTACAAGCTCCTACAATGAGCAGTTCTTC. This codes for CASSLAGTGSITSSYNEQFF.

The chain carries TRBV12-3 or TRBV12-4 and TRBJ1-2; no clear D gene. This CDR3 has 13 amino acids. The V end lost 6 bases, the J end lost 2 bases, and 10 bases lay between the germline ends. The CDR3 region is CASSLRENYGYTF. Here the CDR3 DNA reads TGTGCCAGCAGCCTTCGGGAAAACTATGGCTACACCTTC.

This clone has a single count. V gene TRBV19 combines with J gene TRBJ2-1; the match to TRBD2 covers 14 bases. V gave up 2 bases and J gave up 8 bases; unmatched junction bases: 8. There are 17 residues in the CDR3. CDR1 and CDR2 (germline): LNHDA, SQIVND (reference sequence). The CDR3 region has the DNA TGTGCCAGTAGTATAAGTGGGACTAGCGGGAGTCTGGATGAGCAGTTCTTC. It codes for CASSISGTSGSLDEQFF.